A selection of T cell receptor beta chains follows, all from one sample in a study of early T cells in non-severe SARS-CoV-2 infection. One entry per CDR3 protein results from TCRdb running MiXCR on the 5' RACE reads. This table holds about 50,000 distinct CDR3 sequences, approximately 9% found once. The sequenced sample was whole blood, obtained at baseline. The origin of the receptors is an adult who was a healthcare worker with PCR-confirmed SARS-CoV-2 infection or an uninfected control (not recorded which). Both conserved end residues are part of each CDR3. A D gene is named only where the DNA matches it firmly. The listing skips clone size in some rows; elsewhere it reads once, few, many or a size class.

j_gene,v_gene,abundance,d_gene,CDR3aa,CDR3nt
TRBJ1-4,TRBV7-9,many,-,CASSLSSAGGLTEKLFF,TGTGCCAGCAGCTTATCCTCCGCGGGGGGTTTGACGGAAAAACTGTTTTTT
TRBJ2-5,TRBV29-1,-,-,CSVEGVALDETQYF,TGCAGCGTTGAAGGGGTAGCACTTGATGAGACCCAGTACTTC
TRBJ2-7,TRBV28,few,-,CASSNRALYEQYF,TGTGCCAGCAGTAACAGGGCTTTGTACGAGCAGTACTTC
TRBJ1-3,TRBV9,-,-,CASSERSGNTIYF,TGTGCCAGCAGCGAGCGCTCTGGAAACACCATATATTTT
TRBJ2-6,TRBV18,many,-,CASSPVGLFSIASGANVLTF,TGTGCCAGCTCACCTGTGGGACTCTTTTCCATTGCCTCTGGGGCCAACGTCCTGACTTTC
TRBJ1-5,TRBV29-1,few,-,CSVTDVGNQPQHF,TGCAGCGTGACGGATGTAGGCAATCAGCCCCAGCATTTT
TRBJ2-1,TRBV10-2,many,TRBD2,CASRLAGGMYEQFF,TGCGCCAGCAGACTAGCGGGGGGAATGTATGAGCAGTTCTTC
TRBJ2-4,TRBV20-1,many,-,CSAPPGAEVKNIQYF,TGCAGTGCACCACCGGGGGCAGAGGTCAAAAACATTCAGTACTTC
TRBJ2-3,TRBV7-2,-,TRBD2,CASSFGGGPPDTQYF,TGTGCCAGCAGCTTTGGCGGGGGGCCACCTGATACGCAGTATTTT
TRBJ2-3,TRBV3-1,many,TRBD1,CASSTPGTGWIDTQYF,TGTGCCAGCAGCACCCCCGGGACAGGCTGGATAGATACGCAGTATTTT
TRBJ2-5,TRBV21-1,few,-,CASSKAQTGERETQYF,TGTGCCAGCAGCAAAGCGCAGACAGGGGAACGAGAGACCCAGTACTTC
TRBJ2-1,TRBV6-2/TRBV6-3,many,-,CASSTGVYNEQFF,TGTGCCAGCAGTACCGGGGTTTACAATGAGCAGTTCTTC
TRBJ2-1,TRBV2,-,-,CASSDRLEQFF,TGTGCCAGCAGTGACAGGCTTGAGCAGTTCTTC
TRBJ2-1,TRBV4-1,-,TRBD2,CASSQALAGGYSEQFF,TGCGCCAGCAGCCAAGCCCTAGCGGGAGGGTACAGTGAGCAGTTCTTC
TRBJ2-3,TRBV11-2,-,-,CASSLGVQGTSTDTQYF,TGTGCCAGCAGCTTAGGGGTACAGGGTACTAGCACAGATACGCAGTATTTT
TRBJ2-7,TRBV18,many,-,CASSVGEYGTESSYEQYF,TGTGCCAGCTCCGTTGGGGAATACGGGACGGAAAGTTCCTACGAGCAGTACTTC
TRBJ2-7,TRBV20-1,-,TRBD2,CSARASGDEQYF,TGCAGTGCTAGGGCTAGCGGAGACGAGCAGTACTTC
TRBJ2-5,TRBV12-3/TRBV12-4,medium-sized,TRBD1,CASSPGTGGFRFLMDSDQETQYF,TGTGCCAGCAGTCCCGGGACAGGGGGCTTCCGCTTCTTGATGGACTCAGACCAAGAGACCCAGTACTTC
TRBJ2-4,TRBV6-1,few,-,CASSEEGARYIQYF,TGTGCCAGCAGTGAGGAGGGGGCGCGTTACATTCAGTACTTC
TRBJ2-7,TRBV6-4,-,-,CASSEEGSYEQYF,TGTGCCAGCAGTGAAGAGGGTTCCTACGAGCAGTACTTC
TRBJ2-4,TRBV3-1,many,-,CASSHLPGLAKNIQYF,TGTGCCAGCAGCCACTTACCGGGACTAGCCAAAAACATTCAGTACTTC
TRBJ2-5,TRBV29-1,few,-,CSVWFSWDPETQYF,TGCAGCGTTTGGTTCAGTTGGGATCCAGAGACCCAGTACTTC
TRBJ2-1,TRBV14,-,TRBD2,CASSPAGISYNEQFF,TGTGCCAGCAGCCCAGCGGGGATCTCCTACAATGAGCAGTTCTTC
TRBJ2-4,TRBV20-1,many,-,CSASGLAKNIQYF,TGCAGTGCTAGCGGGCTAGCCAAAAACATTCAGTACTTC
TRBJ1-2,TRBV20-1,many,-,CSAPGRDYSIYGYTF,TGCAGTGCTCCCGGGAGGGACTACTCAATCTATGGCTACACCTTC
TRBJ2-5,TRBV29-1,-,TRBD1,CSALGQGEETQYF,TGCAGCGCACTGGGACAGGGCGAAGAGACCCAGTACTTC
TRBJ1-3,TRBV30,-,-,CAWSTTRRSGNTIYF,TGTGCCTGGAGTACGACCCGGAGGTCTGGAAACACCATATATTTT
TRBJ2-7,TRBV5-8,-,-,CASSLVRSGYEQYF,TGTGCCAGCAGCTTAGTCCGCTCGGGGTACGAGCAGTACTTC
TRBJ2-7,TRBV28,many,-,CASSSQQGRQYF,TGTGCCAGCAGTTCCCAGCAGGGCCGGCAGTACTTC
TRBJ2-3,TRBV12-3/TRBV12-4,few,-,CASSRDRPTDTQYF,TGTGCCAGCAGTCGGGACCGCCCCACAGATACGCAGTATTTT
TRBJ2-5,TRBV24-1,-,TRBD1,CATSDGDRGLETQYF,TGTGCCACCAGTGATGGAGACAGGGGGCTCGAGACCCAGTACTTC
TRBJ2-7,TRBV7-2,few,TRBD2,CASTPHGLAGVYEQYF,TGTGCCAGCACTCCGCATGGGCTAGCGGGAGTCTACGAGCAGTACTTC
TRBJ2-1,TRBV25-1,few,TRBD1,CASSPKGAGEQFF,TGTGCCAGCAGTCCTAAGGGGGCCGGTGAGCAGTTCTTC
TRBJ1-1,TRBV12-3/TRBV12-4,few,-,CASSPALGEAFF,TGTGCCAGCAGTCCCGCCTTGGGGGAAGCTTTCTTT
TRBJ2-7,TRBV11-2,-,TRBD1,CASSQGQGVIKQYF,TGTGCCAGCAGCCAGGGACAGGGGGTCATAAAGCAGTACTTC
TRBJ2-3,TRBV30,-,-,CAWSVYGPSTDTQYF,TGTGCCTGGAGTGTATATGGCCCTAGCACAGATACGCAGTATTTT
TRBJ1-1,TRBV27,-,-,CASSSLPGSHLNTEAFF,TGTGCCAGCAGTTCCCTTCCCGGGAGCCATTTGAACACTGAAGCTTTCTTT
TRBJ2-3,TRBV4-1,-,-,CASSQAPGGTDTQYF,TGCGCCAGCAGCCAAGCGCCGGGAGGCACAGATACGCAGTATTTT
TRBJ2-1,TRBV5-1,-,TRBD2,CASGSGSSYNEQFF,TGCGCCAGCGGAAGCGGGAGCTCCTACAATGAGCAGTTCTTC
TRBJ1-1,TRBV6-1,medium-sized,-,CASSPGMGTEAFF,TGTGCCAGCAGTCCAGGGATGGGGACTGAAGCTTTCTTT
TRBJ1-1,TRBV7-9,few,TRBD1,CASSSRGGLVTEAFF,TGTGCCAGCAGCTCCCGAGGGGGCCTGGTCACTGAAGCTTTCTTT
TRBJ2-1,TRBV12-3/TRBV12-4,few,TRBD2,CASRDVAGEITYNEQFF,TGTGCCAGCAGAGACGTAGCGGGGGAAATAACCTACAATGAGCAGTTCTTC
TRBJ2-1,TRBV2,many,TRBD2,CASRQTLAGVRNEQFF,TGTGCCAGCAGACAGACTCTAGCGGGAGTTCGGAATGAGCAGTTCTTC
TRBJ2-3,TRBV30,many,TRBD1,CAWSINLGQGTDTQYF,TGTGCCTGGAGTATAAATTTGGGACAGGGGACAGATACGCAGTATTTT
TRBJ2-2,TRBV12-3/TRBV12-4,-,-,CASSYIGGELFF,TGTGCCAGCAGTTATATAGGCGGGGAGCTGTTTTTT
TRBJ2-2,TRBV5-1,-,-,CASSAVVVNTGELFF,TGCGCCAGCAGCGCGGTCGTGGTGAACACCGGGGAGCTGTTTTTT
TRBJ2-1,TRBV7-9,many,-,CASGFLRLLPGSSNEQFF,TGTGCCAGCGGATTTTTACGACTGTTACCAGGGAGTTCCAATGAGCAGTTCTTC
TRBJ2-1,TRBV12-3/TRBV12-4,-,-,CASRSNVVGPGDEQFF,TGTGCCAGCAGATCTAATGTGGTGGGGCCAGGCGATGAGCAGTTCTTC